Listed below are T cell receptor beta chains from one sample, sequenced in a study of blood T cell repertoires in COVID-19. The method was immunoSEQ multiplex PCR; TCRdb's version includes in-frame clones alone and lacks a portion of them. The sample includes more than 100,000 clones, 70% to 85% of them seen just once. Material for sequencing was peripheral blood. The origin of the receptors is a human donor with acute or convalescent COVID-19. The donor label of this sample is uncertain. CDR3s include the opening cysteine and the closing phenylalanine or tryptophan. The D gene is left open where the match is weak. Clone size is shown for a subset of rows, as once, few, many or a class of expanded clone.

J gene | clone size | V gene | D gene | CDR3 DNA | CDR3 protein
TRBJ1-2 | few | TRBV7-8 | . | TGTGCCAGCAGCTTACGGGGGGCTGAGGGCTACACCTTC | CASSLRGAEGYTF
TRBJ1-5 | . | TRBV28 | . | TGTGCCAGCAACCTTGGCGGAGCTAGCAATCAGCCCCAGCATTTT | CASNLGGASNQPQHF
TRBJ1-1 | . | TRBV5-1 | . | TGCGCCAGCAGCCGGACAATTAGAGGAGAAGCTTTCTTT | CASSRTIRGEAFF
TRBJ1-1 | . | TRBV30 | . | TGTGCCTGGAGTGGGGTAGGGGTGATCACTGAAGCTTTCTTT | CAWSGVGVITEAFF
TRBJ2-7 | . | TRBV4-2 | TRBD1 | TGTGCCAGCAGCCAAGACGGGGCGACAGGGGGCTTTTACGAGCAGTACTTC | CASSQDGATGGFYEQYF
TRBJ2-3 | few | TRBV2 | . | TGTGCCAGCGGGGGGGGCCCAGATACGCAGTATTTT | CASGGGPDTQYF
TRBJ2-3 | . | TRBV15 | . | TGTGCCACCAGCAGACCTCGCATCGCCCTAGCGTCTAGCACAGATACGCAGTATTTT | CATSRPRIALASSTDTQYF
TRBJ2-1 | . | TRBV7-2 | TRBD2 | TGTGCCAGCAGCCAGCTCCAACCCCAGGGAGGGAGGTTCTTC | CASSQLQPQGGRFF
TRBJ1-6 | . | TRBV11-2 | . | TGTGCCAGCAGCTTGGGCGGTCGAGGGTACCCTTATAATTCACCCCTCCACTTT | CASSLGGRGYPYNSPLHF
TRBJ2-4 | . | TRBV4-1 | . | TGCGCCAGCAGCCAGGGGGCGCAAAACATTCAGTACTTC | CASSQGAQNIQYF
TRBJ2-3 | . | TRBV18 | . | TGTGCCAGCTCACCAGGAACAAAAGGGGGGGCAGGAGATACGCAGTATTTT | CASSPGTKGGAGDTQYF
TRBJ1-4 | . | TRBV12-3/TRBV12-4 | . | TGTGCCAGCAGCAGGGCGCTGAATGAAAAACTGTTTTTT | CASSRALNEKLFF
TRBJ2-2 | few | TRBV7-6 | . | TGTGCCAGCAGCTTAGCCGCGAGAGGCACCGGGGAGCTGTTTTTT | CASSLAARGTGELFF
TRBJ2-1 | . | TRBV28 | TRBD2 | TGTGCCAGCAGTGACATAGCGGGGGGGCCTCACAATGAGCAGTTCTTC | CASSDIAGGPHNEQFF
TRBJ1-1 | . | TRBV27 | . | TGTGCCTCTGGACTGGGCTCGGGGGTCACTGAAGCTTTCTTT | CASGLGSGVTEAFF
TRBJ1-5 | . | TRBV21-1 | . | TGTGCCAGCAGCAAAGGAGGGATAGGGGGCCCACCGGATCAGCCCCAGCATTTT | CASSKGGIGGPPDQPQHF
TRBJ1-5 | once | TRBV2 | TRBD1 | TGTGCCAGCAGCCTGACAGGGGGAAGCAATCAGCCCCAGCATTTT | CASSLTGGSNQPQHF
TRBJ1-6 | once | TRBV4-1 | . | TGCGCCAGCAGCCAATCGCGGGGGGGCTCCTATAATTCACCCCTCCACTTT | CASSQSRGGSYNSPLHF
TRBJ1-2 | . | TRBV18 | TRBD1 | TGTGCCAGCTCAGCAGGACAGGGTAATGGCTACACCTTC | CASSAGQGNGYTF
TRBJ1-2 | . | TRBV18 | . | TGTGCCAGCTCACCGAACGACAAAGGCTATGGCTACACCTTC | CASSPNDKGYGYTF
TRBJ1-2 | . | TRBV4-2 | TRBD1 | TGTGCCAGCAGCCAAGAACAGGGGGCTTTGGACTGGGCTGGCTACACCTTC | CASSQEQGALDWAGYTF
TRBJ2-6 | . | TRBV18 | TRBD1 | TGTGCCAGCTCACCGAGGCAGGGGGACTCTGGGGCCAACGTCCTGACTTTC | CASSPRQGDSGANVLTF
TRBJ1-1 | . | TRBV7-2 | TRBD1 | TGTGCCAGCAGCCCAGGACAGGGGTACACTGAAGCTTTCTTT | CASSPGQGYTEAFF
TRBJ2-2 | . | TRBV7-2 | . | TGTGCCAGCAGCTTAGCAGGACTGCGGGAGCTGTTTTTT | CASSLAGLRELFF
TRBJ2-7 | . | TRBV27 | . | TGTGCCAGCAGCCCCGGGATTTACTCCTACGAGCAGTACTTC | CASSPGIYSYEQYF
TRBJ1-3 | . | TRBV9 | . | TGTGCCAGCACTGGGGGGGGCTCTGGAAACACCATATATTTT | CASTGGGSGNTIYF
TRBJ2-2 | once | TRBV7-9 | TRBD1 | TGTGCCAGCAGTGGGGCAGGGGGAGTCACCGGGGAGCTGTTTTTT | CASSGAGGVTGELFF
TRBJ1-2 | . | TRBV7-2 | TRBD1 | TGTGCCAGCAGCTCGGACAGGGGGCAAGGCTACACCTTC | CASSSDRGQGYTF
TRBJ2-1 | once | TRBV27 | . | TGTGCCAGCTCCTTCAGCGGCCATCCTGTCAACAATGAGCAGTTCTTC | CASSFSGHPVNNEQFF
TRBJ1-2 | . | TRBV11-2 | . | TGTGCCAGCAGCTTCCGAGGGGGAAGTGGCTACACCTTC | CASSFRGGSGYTF
TRBJ2-5 | once | TRBV7-8 | TRBD1 | TGTGCCAGCAGCTTTATAGGACAGGGTGGCGAGACCCAGTACTTC | CASSFIGQGGETQYF
TRBJ2-5 | . | TRBV7-3 | . | TGTGCCAGCAGCCGGGTAGCGGAAGAGACCCAGTACTTC | CASSRVAEETQYF
TRBJ1-5 | . | TRBV7-2 | TRBD1 | TGTGCCAGCAGCTTAGCTTACAGGGGGCAGGGGCAGCCCCAGCATTTT | CASSLAYRGQGQPQHF
TRBJ1-1 | . | TRBV28 | TRBD1 | TGTGCCAGCAGTGACAATAACAGGGGGCGAGGCGGTTTCTTT | CASSDNNRGRGGFF
TRBJ2-7 | . | TRBV7-5 | . | TGTGTCAGAAGACCACGCTTAGCGGGGATCCCCTACGAGCAGTACTTC | CVRRPRLAGIPYEQYF
TRBJ2-2 | . | TRBV2 | . | TGTGCCAGCAGTACAGTTCGAGGGAACGGGGAGCTGTTTTTT | CASSTVRGNGELFF
TRBJ1-1 | . | TRBV9 | . | TGTGCCAGCAGCGGACTACGGGGCACTGAAGCTTTCTTT | CASSGLRGTEAFF
TRBJ1-6 | . | TRBV5-8 | TRBD1 | TGTGCCAGCAGCTTCTACGTCCCGGGACAGGGACTCTGGTCACCCCTCCACTTT | CASSFYVPGQGLWSPLHF
TRBJ1-4 | . | TRBV5-6 | . | TGTGCCAGCAGCGGTGAGGGGGTATGGGAAAAACTGTTTTTT | CASSGEGVWEKLFF
TRBJ1-2 | . | TRBV7-8 | . | TGTGCCAGCAGCCGTGGGACTGATGGCTACACCTTC | CASSRGTDGYTF
TRBJ1-2 | few | TRBV24-1 | TRBD1 | TGTGCCACCAGTGATTCCGGGACAGGGGGCAACTATGGCTACACCTTC | CATSDSGTGGNYGYTF
TRBJ2-3 | . | TRBV2 | TRBD2 | TGTGCCAGCAGGGCGGGACTACCTAGCACAGATACGCAGTATTTT | CASRAGLPSTDTQYF
TRBJ2-1 | . | TRBV7-9 | . | TGTGCCAGCAGCATACAGGGCGGCTACTACAATGAGCAGTTCTTC | CASSIQGGYYNEQFF
TRBJ2-1 | . | TRBV5-1 | TRBD2 | TGCGCCAGCAGGGAAAACGGGGGGGCCGGATATGAGCAGTTCTTC | CASRENGGAGYEQFF
TRBJ2-3 | . | TRBV4-2 | TRBD2 | TGTGCCAGCAGCCAAGATTACCTAGCGGGGGGCACGCAGTATTTT | CASSQDYLAGGTQYF
TRBJ2-7 | . | TRBV9 | TRBD2 | TGTGCCAGCAGCGTACAAGGTAGCGGGGAGCAGTACTTC | CASSVQGSGEQYF
TRBJ2-5 | . | TRBV4-1 | . | TGCGCCAGCAGCCAAACATCGCTAGAGACCCAGTACTTC | CASSQTSLETQYF
TRBJ2-7 | many | TRBV4-1 | . | TGCGCCAGCAGCCAAGCTATTTTCTCCCAGGGCGAGCAGTACTTC | CASSQAIFSQGEQYF
TRBJ2-5 | . | TRBV7-9 | . | TGTGCCAGCAGCTTACGCTCCCGGGGGGCGGGGGAGACCCAGTACTTC | CASSLRSRGAGETQYF
TRBJ2-5 | . | TRBV19 | TRBD1 | TGTGCCAGTAGTCCGGGACAGTCACGGGAGACCCAGTACTTC | CASSPGQSRETQYF
TRBJ1-3 | . | TRBV29-1 | TRBD1 | TGCAGCGTGGGGACAGGGGGAAACACCATATATTTT | CSVGTGGNTIYF
TRBJ2-5 | . | TRBV5-1 | . | TGCGCCAGCCGTAGGGGACAAGGGGAGACCCAGTACTTC | CASRRGQGETQYF